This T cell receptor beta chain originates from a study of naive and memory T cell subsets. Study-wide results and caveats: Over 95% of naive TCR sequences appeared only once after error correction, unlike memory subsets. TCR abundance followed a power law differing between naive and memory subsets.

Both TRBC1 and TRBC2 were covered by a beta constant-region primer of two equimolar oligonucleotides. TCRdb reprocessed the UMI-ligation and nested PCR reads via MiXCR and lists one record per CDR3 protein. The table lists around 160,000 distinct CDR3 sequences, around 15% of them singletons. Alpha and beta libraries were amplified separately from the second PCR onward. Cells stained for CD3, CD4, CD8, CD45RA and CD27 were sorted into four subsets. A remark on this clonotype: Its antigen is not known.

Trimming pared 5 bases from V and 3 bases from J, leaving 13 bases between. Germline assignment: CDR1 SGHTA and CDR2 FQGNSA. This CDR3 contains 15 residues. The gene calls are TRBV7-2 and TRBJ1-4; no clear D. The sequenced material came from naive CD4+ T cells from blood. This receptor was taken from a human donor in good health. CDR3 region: CASSAIEFANEKLFF. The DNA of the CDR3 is TGTGCCAGCAGCGCCATTGAATTCGCTAATGAAAAACTGTTTTTT.